The 27 T cell receptor beta chains below all came from one sample that was sequenced in a study of blood T cell repertoires in COVID-19. Sequenced by immunoSEQ multiplex PCR; TCRdb stores in-frame clones only, minus some. The table records 300,000 or so clones, more than 70% of them present only once. Sample: peripheral blood. All receptors come from a woman aged 45-59 years with acute or convalescent COVID-19.

The chain uses TRBV23-1 and TRBJ1-6; TRBD1 matches at 9 bases. TRBV23-1 counts as an open reading frame of uncertain function. This CDR3 spans 17 amino acids. Trimming took 6 bases from V and 8 from J; bases not matched to a gene: 14. CDR3 sequence (DNA): TGCGCCAGCAGACCCTCCCGGGACAGGGACGGGGATTCACCCCTCCACTTT. Residues: CASRPSRDRDGDSPLHF.

This clone was seen more than once but under ten times. The chain employs TRBV19 and TRBJ1-4; 7 nucleotides line up with TRBD1. Trimming cost V 1 base and J 7 bases; bases outside gene matches: 3. The CDR3 runs to 14 residues. The germline V gene encodes CDR1 LNHDA and CDR2 SQIVND (reference sequence). In DNA, the CDR3 is TGTGCCAGTAGTATAGGACAGGGATCTGAAAAACTGTTTTTT. It specifies CASSIGQGSEKLFF.

The rearrangement links TRBV27 to TRBJ1-5; D not resolved. Germline-derived CDR1 and CDR2 are MNHEY and SMNVEV (reference sequence). The CDR3 runs to 14 residues. V lost 4 bases and J lost 0, with 7 bases in between. Written as DNA, the CDR3 is TGTGCCAGCAGTTCCCCAGGTAGCAATCAGCCCCAGCATTTT. Protein: CASSSPGSNQPQHF.

The CDR3 protein is CASSYFELYEQYF. CDR3 nucleotide sequence: TGTGCCAGCAGTTATTTCGAACTCTACGAGCAGTACTTC. The chain employs TRBV6-2 or TRBV6-3 and TRBJ2-7, with D unresolved. CDR3 length: 13 residues. With 3 bases removed from V and 3 bases from J, the gap between germline ends came to 9 bases. Germline CDR1 and CDR2: MNHEY and SVGEGT.

This chain joins TRBV2 and TRBJ1-2, with TRBD1 identical over 7 bases. The CDR3 loop spans 14 amino acids. Germline CDR1 is SNHLY and CDR2 is FYNNEI. J lost 1 base, V lost 3 bases, and 2 bases had no gene match. The CDR3 loop reads CASSEGTVNYGYTF. The DNA of the CDR3 is TGTGCCAGCAGTGAGGGGACAGTTAACTATGGCTACACCTTC.

The genes are TRBV10-3 and TRBJ1-1; 7 nucleotides match TRBD1. V lost 4 bases and J lost 7; bases outside the gene matches: 3. The germline CDR1 and CDR2 sequences are ENHRY and SYGVKD. The CDR3 has 12 amino acids. The CDR3 coding sequence is TGTGCCATCAGTGGGAGGGACAGTGAAGCTTTCTTT. Protein product: CAISGRDSEAFF.

This rearrangement joins TRBV28 to TRBJ1-1; D is uncertain. Trimming took off 2 bases at V and 0 bases at J, with 10 bases between the two ends. The CDR3 loop spans 15 amino acids. The germline V gene encodes CDR1 MDHEN and CDR2 SYDVKM. The DNA for the CDR3 is TGTGCCAGCAGTTTAGTGGGAGGCATGAACACTGAAGCTTTCTTT. This encodes CASSLVGGMNTEAFF.

This rearrangement joins TRBV2 to TRBJ2-1, with D maybe TRBD1 (6 bases). Germline lookup yields CDR1 SNHLY and CDR2 FYNNEI. CDR3 size: 14 residues. V was cut by 6 bases and J by 3 bases, with 12 bases left in between. The CDR3 here is CASSRDKGYNEQFF. Written as DNA, the CDR3 is TGTGCCAGCAGCCGGGACAAAGGCTACAATGAGCAGTTCTTC.

The table lists this clone with a few counts. The gene calls are TRBV27 and TRBJ1-2, with 7 bases aligning to TRBD1. Germline V gene data show CDR1 as MNHEY and CDR2 as SMNVEV (reference sequence). The ends lost 5 bases at V and 4 bases at J; junction bases unmatched: 7. This CDR3 has 14 amino acids. Here the CDR3 DNA reads TGTGCCAGCAGTCCATCCGGGACAGTCTATGGCTACACCTTC. Translation gives CASSPSGTVYGYTF.

There are a few counts of this clone. The chain employs TRBV15 and TRBJ2-6; D is undetermined. This CDR3 is built from 14 residues. The germline CDR1 and CDR2 sequences are LNHNV and YYDKDF (reference sequence). Trimming left V 6 bases short and J 0 bases short, with 6 bases between. The CDR3 spells CATRAYSGANVLTF. Here the CDR3 DNA reads TGTGCCACCAGAGCGTACTCTGGGGCCAACGTCCTGACTTTC. Supplemented by reference TRBV15 and TRBJ2-6, the full variable domain reads DAMVIQNPRYQVTQFGKPVTLSCSQTLNHNVMYWYQQKSSQAPKLLFHYYDKDFNNEADTPDNFQSRRPNTSFCFLDIRSPGLGDTAMYLCATRAYSGANVLTFGAGSRLTVL.

J is TRBJ2-4 and V is TRBV6-2 or TRBV6-3; 10 bases align to TRBD2. The CDR3 length is 17 residues. V trimming: 2 bases; J trimming: 7 bases; junction bases outside the gene matches: 11. The germline gives CDR1 MNHEY, CDR2 SVGEGT. CDR3 amino acids: CASSYPKTGLARNIQYF. The CDR3 nucleotides are TGTGCCAGCAGTTACCCAAAGACGGGACTAGCGAGGAACATTCAGTACTTC.

The CDR3 bases are TGTGCCAGCAGCTTCCTCCCCCCGACCCAGTACTTC. Its translation: CASSFLPPTQYF. This rearrangement joins TRBV7-2 to TRBJ2-5; D is unclear. Trimming pared 3 bases from V and 7 bases from J, leaving 9 bases between. This CDR3 contains 12 residues. Germline V gene sequence: CDR1 SGHTA, CDR2 FQGNSA.

This clone was picked up a small number of times. V usage is TRBV5-4 and J usage is TRBJ1-2, with 11 positions matching TRBD1. After removal of 2 bases from V and 8 bases from J, the junction contained 8 bases not matched to a gene. In germline, CDR1 is SGHNT, CDR2 YYREEE (reference sequence). This CDR3 is 15 amino acids long. CDR3 region: CASSFPGQGVQGYTF. CDR3 sequence (DNA): TGTGCCAGCAGCTTCCCGGGACAGGGGGTGCAGGGCTACACCTTC.

CDR3 amino acids: CASSYRGTSGRSNEQFF. The CDR3, as DNA: TGTGCCAGCAGTTACAGGGGGACTAGCGGAAGGAGCAATGAGCAGTTCTTC. V gene TRBV6-2 or TRBV6-3 combines with J gene TRBJ2-1; 11 bases agree with TRBD2. V lost 2 bases and J lost 6; bases outside the gene matches: 9. From germline, CDR1 is MNHEY and CDR2 SVGEGT. This CDR3 is 17 amino acids long.

The chain joins TRBV28 to TRBJ2-3; 7 nucleotides match TRBD2. V dropped 5 bases and J dropped 2; count of bases not matched to a gene: 13. The germline V gene encodes CDR1 MDHEN and CDR2 SYDVKM. This CDR3 is built from 17 residues. Written as DNA, the CDR3 is TGTGCCAGCAGTCCCTTAGGGGAGGGACTAAACACAGATACGCAGTATTTT. It is translated as CASSPLGEGLNTDTQYF. Together with reference TRBV28 and TRBJ2-3, the CDR3 gives the full variable domain: DVKVTQSSRYLVKRTGEKVFLECVQDMDHENMFWYRQDPGLGLRLIYFSYDVKMKEKGDIPEGYSVSREKKERFSLILESASTNQTSMYLCASSPLGEGLNTDTQYFGPGTRLTVL.

The chain uses TRBV12-3 or TRBV12-4 and TRBJ2-5, with D unresolved. Trimming stripped 2 bases from V and 7 bases from J, with 5 bases between. The CDR3 length is 11 residues. CDR3 in amino acids: CASSLTGTQYF. CDR3 nucleotide sequence: TGTGCCAGCAGTTTAACCGGGACCCAGTACTTC.

The genes are TRBV28 and TRBJ1-1; D perhaps matches TRBD1 (5 bases). The V gene's germline CDR1 is MDHEN and CDR2 SYDVKM. The CDR3 consists of 15 residues. The V end was cut by 7 bases, the J end by 0 bases, with 15 bases between. The CDR3: CASILPGHVNTEAFF. For the CDR3, the DNA is TGTGCCAGCATTCTTCCTGGACATGTGAACACTGAAGCTTTCTTT.

This clone was picked up a small number of times. This CDR3 is also generated by other DNA sequences in the sample. The J gene is TRBJ2-7, the V gene TRBV6-5, with D unresolved. This CDR3 region has 13 residues. Per germline, CDR1 MNHEY and CDR2 SVGAGI. Trimming removed 0 bases from V and 4 bases from J, with 7 bases in between. The CDR3 spells CASSYSRGYEQYF. The CDR3 region has the DNA TGTGCCAGCAGTTACTCGCGCGGTTACGAGCAGTACTTC.

The chain links TRBV14 to TRBJ1-1, with unresolved D. The CDR3 covers 11 residues. Deletions cut 8 bases from V and 1 base from J, with 5 bases between. From germline, CDR1 is SGHDN and CDR2 FVKESK. CDR3 loop: CASGGNTEAFF. As DNA, the CDR3 is TGTGCCAGCGGCGGGAACACTGAAGCTTTCTTT.

The chain joins TRBV9 to TRBJ2-1, with a weak D call TRBD1 (6 bases). The CDR3 has 13 residues. Germline CDR1 and CDR2: SGDLS and YYNGEE. The V gene lost 3 bases and the J gene lost 8 bases, with 12 bases spanning the gap. In DNA form, the CDR3 reads TGTGCCAGCAGCGCGACCCCAGGGGATGAGCAGTTCTTC. Protein: CASSATPGDEQFF.

This sequence joins TRBV28 and TRBJ2-5; D is perhaps TRBD2 (6 bases). The CDR3 covers 14 residues. V lost 4 bases to trimming and J lost 2 bases, with 11 bases between them. Germline V gene data show CDR1 as MDHEN and CDR2 as SYDVKM. The CDR3 coding sequence is TGTGCCAGCAGTTCCCCTGGGACTCAAGAGACCCAGTACTTC. Translating gives CASSSPGTQETQYF.

The rearrangement links TRBV28 to TRBJ2-7; the match to TRBD2 covers 10 bases. Germline lookup yields CDR1 MDHEN and CDR2 SYDVKM. The CDR3 loop spans 13 amino acids. The V and J ends lost 2 bases and 6 bases, in that order; junction bases with no gene match: 1. In nucleotides, the CDR3 is TGTGCCAGCAGTTTACTAGCGGGAGCCGAGCAGTACTTC. As protein: CASSLLAGAEQYF.

The CDR3 loop is CASSERGTIYGYTF. The CDR3 DNA reads TGTGCCAGCAGTGAAAGGGGGACAATTTATGGCTACACCTTC. The genes are TRBV25-1 and TRBJ1-2, with D possibly TRBD1 on 6 matching bases. V dropped 2 bases and J dropped 5 bases, with 12 bases sitting between them. Looked up from germline, CDR1 is MGHDK and CDR2 is SYGVNS. The CDR3 has 14 amino acids.

This clone showed up just once. The chain employs TRBV4-1 and TRBJ2-7, with TRBD2 as a possible D gene (6 bases). Germline V gives CDR1 MGHRA, CDR2 YSYEKL. The length of the CDR3 is 15 residues. V was cut by 3 bases and J by 4 bases, with 16 bases left in between. CDR3 loop: CASSQQHGSYYEQYF. The CDR3 DNA sequence: TGCGCCAGCAGCCAGCAGCACGGGAGTTATTACGAGCAGTACTTC.

This chain links TRBV11-1 with TRBJ2-1; TRBD2 matches 11 bases. This CDR3 is built from 16 residues. Germline-derived CDR1 and CDR2 are SGHAT and FQDESV (reference sequence). V gave up 4 bases and J gave up 5 bases; unmatched junction bases: 7. The CDR3 DNA reads as TGTGCCAGCAGCTACCAAACTAGCGGGAGCCACAATGAGCAGTTCTTC. This sequence encodes CASSYQTSGSHNEQFF. Together with reference TRBV11-1 and TRBJ2-1, the CDR3 gives the full variable domain: EAEVAQSPRYKITEKSQAVAFWCDPISGHATLYWYRQILGQGPELLVQFQDESVVDDSQLPKDRFSAERLKGVDSTLKIQPAELGDSAMYLCASSYQTSGSHNEQFFGPGTRLTVL.

CDR3 loop: CASSFSDRGYGYTF. DNA of the CDR3: TGTGCCAGCAGCTTCAGCGACAGGGGGTATGGCTACACCTTC. This chain uses TRBV7-9 with TRBJ1-2, with TRBD1 matching 9 bases. Germline loops: CDR1 SEHNR, CDR2 FQNEAQ (reference sequence). After removal of 3 bases from V and 5 bases from J, the junction contained 4 bases not matched to a gene. This CDR3 has 14 residues.

CDR3 DNA sequence: TGTGCCAGCAGCCCCATTATGGACAGCTCCTACAATGAGCAGTTCTTC. It translates to CASSPIMDSSYNEQFF. V usage is TRBV5-6 and J usage is TRBJ2-1, with D tentatively TRBD1 (6 bases). Germline CDR1 SGHDT, CDR2 YYEEEE. The CDR3 contains 16 residues. With 4 bases removed from V and 0 bases from J, the gap between germline ends came to 14 bases.